A selection of T cell receptor beta chains follows, all from one sample in a study of blood T cell repertoires in COVID-19. TCRdb's copy holds only in-frame clones and misses some; the assay was immunoSEQ multiplex PCR. The sample includes a few hundred thousand clones, about 89% of them seen just once. Sequenced input: peripheral blood. These receptors were taken from a woman in her forties or fifties who had recovered from COVID-19. Both conserved end residues are part of each CDR3. A D gene is named only where the DNA matches it firmly. A row's size may be missing; if present it is once, few, many or a size class.

CASSLTSRDTQYF | TGTGCCAGCAGCCTAACATCTAGGGATACGCAGTATTTT | TRBJ2-3 | - | - | TRBV14
CASSARGPEQYF | TGTGCCAGCAGCGCCAGGGGGCCCGAGCAGTACTTC | TRBJ2-7 | TRBD1 | - | TRBV5-4
CASSQEGGLYNEQFF | TGTGCCAGCAGCCAAGAGGGAGGACTCTACAATGAGCAGTTCTTC | TRBJ2-1 | - | - | TRBV3-1/TRBV3-2
CAWSDAGKAFF | TGTGCCTGGAGCGACGCAGGAAAGGCTTTCTTT | TRBJ1-1 | - | - | TRBV30
CASSLAGDSNEQFF | TGCGCCAGCAGCTTGGCGGGAGACTCCAATGAGCAGTTCTTC | TRBJ2-1 | - | - | TRBV5-1
CASSPQETQYF | TGTGCCAGCAGCCCACAAGAGACCCAGTACTTC | TRBJ2-5 | - | few | TRBV7-2
CASSSSGGLISSYNEQFF | TGTGCCAGCAGTTCCTCAGGGGGGTTAATTAGCTCCTACAATGAGCAGTTCTTC | TRBJ2-1 | - | few | TRBV27
CASSLEWRGTEAFF | TGTGCCAGCAGCTTAGAGTGGAGGGGCACTGAAGCTTTCTTT | TRBJ1-1 | - | few | TRBV7-2
CASSPGPLSGNTIYF | TGTGCCAGCAGTCCAGGGCCCCTCTCTGGAAACACCATATATTTT | TRBJ1-3 | - | - | TRBV28
CAWSGGGSYNEQFF | TGTGCCTGGAGTGGTGGGGGGTCCTACAATGAGCAGTTCTTC | TRBJ2-1 | - | - | TRBV30
CASSLGGQGGQETQYF | TGTGCCAGCAGCCTAGGTGGACAGGGAGGGCAAGAGACCCAGTACTTC | TRBJ2-5 | - | - | TRBV28
CASSPSGTGGYGYTF | TGTGCCAGCAGCCCGAGCGGGACAGGGGGCTATGGCTACACCTTC | TRBJ1-2 | TRBD1 | - | TRBV9
CASSVEGYNEQFF | TGTGCCAGCAGTGTCGAGGGCTACAATGAGCAGTTCTTC | TRBJ2-1 | - | - | TRBV2
CASSTRQPGTQYF | TGTGCCAGCAGCACCCGACAGCCCGGGACCCAGTACTTC | TRBJ2-5 | - | - | TRBV13
CASRSGLDGETQYF | TGTGCCAGCAGATCGGGACTAGACGGCGAGACCCAGTACTTC | TRBJ2-5 | TRBD2 | - | TRBV28
CASSLSGGRETQYF | TGTGCCAGCAGCTTATCGGGGGGGCGTGAGACCCAGTACTTC | TRBJ2-5 | TRBD2 | - | TRBV11-2
CASSVAASGGGETQYF | TGTGCCAGCAGCGTAGCGGCTAGCGGCGGGGGAGAGACCCAGTACTTC | TRBJ2-5 | TRBD2 | - | TRBV9
CASSLRQGLSDTQYF | TGTGCCAGCAGCTTACGTCAGGGGTTAAGCGATACGCAGTATTTT | TRBJ2-3 | - | - | TRBV7-2
CASSLSPNTEAFF | TGCGCCAGCAGCTTGTCTCCGAACACTGAAGCTTTCTTT | TRBJ1-1 | - | once | TRBV5-1
CASSTRDTQAFF | TGTGCCAGTAGCACCCGGGACACACAGGCTTTCTTT | TRBJ1-1 | - | - | TRBV19
CASSGSAGSAEKLFF | TGTGCCAGCAGTGGTTCGGCAGGGTCGGCTGAAAAACTGTTTTTT | TRBJ1-4 | - | - | TRBV28
CASSSDRGLGGYTF | TGTGCCAGCAGTTCAGACAGGGGGCTTGGGGGCTACACCTTC | TRBJ1-2 | TRBD1 | - | TRBV27
CAITGSIPGVGNTIYF | TGTGCCATCACCGGATCCATCCCAGGGGTGGGAAACACCATATATTTT | TRBJ1-3 | - | once | TRBV10-3